One sample yielded the 28 T cell receptor beta chains listed below, sequenced in a study of shared clonotypes between healthy human individuals. The method was immunoSEQ multiplex PCR; TCRdb's version includes in-frame clones alone and lacks a portion of them. The table has about 2 million clones, 85% to 95% seen once. The sample was naive CD4+ T cells sorted from blood. Subset indicated: CD45RA+ positively selected. The receptors derive from a man aged 18 to 30 in good health.

The rearrangement joins TRBV6-1 to TRBJ1-2; no clear D gene. The CDR3 runs to 13 residues. Trimming pared 2 bases from V and 7 bases from J, leaving 11 bases between. Germline V CDR1 and CDR2: MNHNS, SASEGT. CDR3 DNA: TGTGCCAGCAGTGAATCTTGGGCGGGTGGCTACACCTTC. Amino acid sequence: CASSESWAGGYTF.

The V gene is TRBV7-2, the J gene TRBJ2-1, with D possibly being TRBD2 (6 bases). The CDR3 covers 14 residues. V was shortened by 1 base and J by 5 bases, with 9 bases between the two germline ends. Germline assignment: CDR1 SGHTA and CDR2 FQGNSA. This CDR3 reads CASSLGAGNNEQFF. CDR3 bases: TGTGCCAGCAGCTTAGGAGCGGGCAACAATGAGCAGTTCTTC.

CDR3 DNA sequence: TGCGCCAGCAGTGAGTCGAGAAGCGGGGGTTCCACAGATACGCAGTATTTT. Amino acid sequence: CASSESRSGGSTDTQYF. This chain links TRBV10-1 with TRBJ2-3, with 8 bases lining up with TRBD2. Germline loops: CDR1 WNHNN, CDR2 SYGVQD (reference sequence). V lost 0 bases and J lost 2; bases outside the gene matches: 7. This CDR3 has 17 amino acids.

This clone was found once. The J gene is TRBJ2-7, the V gene TRBV19; D call uncertain. V was shortened by 10 bases and J by 0 bases, with 16 bases between the two germline ends. The germline CDR1 and CDR2 sequences are LNHDA and SQIVND (reference sequence). This CDR3 is built from 14 residues. In DNA, the CDR3 is TGTGCCACCAAGAGGACGGTGAGCTCCTACGAGCAGTACTTC. Amino acid sequence: CATKRTVSSYEQYF. The full variable domain, in which reference TRBV19 and TRBJ2-7 provide the parts outside the CDR3, is DGGITQSPKYLFRKEGQNVTLSCEQNLNHDAMYWYRQDPGQGLRLIYYSQIVNDFQKGDIAEGYSVSREKKESFPLTVTSAQKNPTAFYLCATKRTVSSYEQYFGPGTRLTVT.

This clone was detected only once. The chain links TRBV2 to TRBJ1-2, with TRBD1 identical over 11 bases. V trimming: 7 bases; J trimming: 4 bases; junction bases outside the gene matches: 11. The CDR3 has 16 amino acids. Germline V gives CDR1 SNHLY, CDR2 FYNNEI. The CDR3 reads CASNPGQGGHFYGYTF. The CDR3 DNA sequence: TGTGCCAGCAATCCGGGACAGGGGGGCCACTTCTATGGCTACACCTTC. The whole variable domain, filled in from reference TRBV2 and TRBJ1-2, reads EPEVTQTPSHQVTQMGQEVILRCVPISNHLYFYWYRQILGQKVEFLVSFYNNEISEKSEIFDDQFSVERPDGSNFTLKIRSTKLEDSAMYFCASNPGQGGHFYGYTFGSGTRLTVV.

This chain joins TRBV18 and TRBJ2-1, with TRBD2 matching 9 bases. CDR1 and CDR2 from the germline V gene are KGHSH and LQKENI. After removal of 3 bases from V and 4 bases from J, the junction contained 7 bases not matched to a gene. This CDR3 spans 16 amino acids. For the CDR3, the DNA is TGTGCCAGCTCACCCATAGGGACTAGCCTTTACAATGAGCAGTTCTTC. This sequence encodes CASSPIGTSLYNEQFF.

To note about this clone: At one end, the junction sequence differs from germline, possibly due to a read error. This rearrangement joins TRBV7-7 to TRBJ2-1; 9 nucleotides line up with TRBD2. In germline, CDR1 is SSHAT, CDR2 FNYEAQ (reference sequence). This CDR3 spans 15 amino acids. The CDR3 DNA sequence: TGTGCTAGCAGCGCCCGACTAGCGGTCTACAATGAGCAGTTCTTC. Protein product: CASSARLAVYNEQFF.

Only one count was recorded for this clone. The chain carries TRBV27 and TRBJ2-7; D possibly corresponds to TRBD2 (6 bases). V was trimmed by 6 bases and J by 0 bases, leaving 12 bases between them. Germline V gene lookup returns CDR1 MNHEY and CDR2 SMNVEV (reference sequence). The CDR3 consists of 14 residues. In DNA form, the CDR3 reads TGTGCCAGCAGACCCCTCGGGGGCTCCTACGAGCAGTACTTC. It codes for CASRPLGGSYEQYF.

As for this clone: In the same sample, other DNA sequences code for this CDR3. V usage is TRBV7-6 and J usage is TRBJ2-7, with D uncertain. The CDR3 contains 14 residues. Trimming took 1 base from V and 2 from J, leaving 9 bases between them. Germline values: CDR1 SGHVS, CDR2 FNYEAQ. The CDR3 spells CASSLEAGPYEQYF. The DNA of the CDR3 is TGTGCCAGCAGCTTAGAGGCTGGCCCCTACGAGCAGTACTTC. The variable domain in full, completed from reference TRBV7-6 and TRBJ2-7, reads GAGVSQSPRYKVTKRGQDVALRCDPISGHVSLYWYRQALGQGPEFLTYFNYEAQQDKSGLPNDRFSAERPEGSISTLTIQRTEQRDSAMYRCASSLEAGPYEQYFGPGTRLTVT.

The CDR3 DNA reads TGTGCCAGCAGCTTACAACAGAGCACAGATACGCAGTATTTT. This translates into CASSLQQSTDTQYF. This sequence joins TRBV7-3 and TRBJ2-3; D unresolved. This CDR3 has 14 amino acids. Germline CDR1 and CDR2: SGHTA and FQGTGA. Trimming pared 2 bases from V and 0 bases from J, leaving 6 bases between.

The chain employs TRBV4-1 and TRBJ1-2; tentative D call: TRBD1 (6 bases). Trimming took 4 bases from V and 4 from J, leaving 19 bases between them. The germline V gene has CDR1 MGHRA and CDR2 YSYEKL. CDR3 size: 16 residues. CDR3 sequence: CASSPTTAGGGYGYTF. Written as DNA, the CDR3 is TGCGCCAGCAGCCCTACAACCGCGGGGGGCGGCTATGGCTACACCTTC.

This chain links TRBV7-9 with TRBJ1-2, with TRBD1 as a possible D gene (5 bases). V gave up 0 bases and J gave up 6 bases, with 11 bases separating them. Germline V lookup: CDR1 SEHNR, CDR2 FQNEAQ (reference sequence). The CDR3 is 14 amino acids. The CDR3 DNA is TGTGCCAGCAGCTTAGCGGGGGATATCCATGGCTACACCTTC. This sequence encodes CASSLAGDIHGYTF.

The rearrangement uses TRBV5-6 and TRBJ2-3; the match to TRBD2 covers 9 bases. CDR3 length: 19 amino acids. Germline CDR1 is SGHDT and CDR2 is YYEEEE. Trimming cost V 7 bases and J 1 base; bases outside gene matches: 19. The DNA for the CDR3 is TGTGCCAGCTGCCCCCAGGGCGGGAGGGCCACGGGAGGCACAGATACGCAGTATTTT. It codes for CASCPQGGRATGGTDTQYF.

The chain recombines TRBV30 with TRBJ2-5, with 8 bases aligning to TRBD2. Germline V CDR1 and CDR2: GTSNPN, SVGIG (reference sequence). This CDR3 contains 13 residues. Trimming took 1 base from V and 4 from J; bases not matched to a gene: 2. The CDR3 nucleotides are TGTGCCTGGAGTGCGGGGGGGAGAGAGACCCAGTACTTC. It yields the protein CAWSAGGRETQYF. Filled out from reference TRBV30 and TRBJ2-5, the complete variable domain reads SQTIHQWPATLVQPVGSPLSLECTVEGTSNPNLYWYRQAAGRGLQLLFYSVGIGQISSEVPQNLSASRPQDRQFILSSKKLLLSDSGFYLCAWSAGGRETQYFGPGTRLLVL.

The CDR3 DNA is TGCAGCGTTGTTCTGACGGGGGGGGAGCAGTACTTC. Its translation: CSVVLTGGEQYF. The chain joins TRBV29-1 to TRBJ2-7; 8 bases match TRBD2. Germline lookup yields CDR1 SQVTM and CDR2 ANQGSEA. There are 12 residues in the CDR3. Trimming at V came to 4 bases and at J to 7 bases, leaving 6 bases not matched to a gene.

In the case of this clone: This sample also contains other DNA sequences that code for the same CDR3. CDR3 residues: CASSLQDSSTDTQYF. CDR3 sequence (DNA): TGCGCCAGCAGCCTCCAGGACAGTAGCACAGATACGCAGTATTTT. The rearrangement uses TRBV5-1 and TRBJ2-3; tentative D call: TRBD1 (6 bases). The germline CDR1 and CDR2 sequences are SGHRS and YFSETQ. Trimming pared 4 bases from V and 0 bases from J, leaving 12 bases between. The CDR3 runs 15 residues.

A remark on this clone: The sample has other DNA sequences that encode this CDR3 too. V and J are TRBV5-1 and TRBJ2-7; 8 bases line up with TRBD1. The CDR3 extends over 14 amino acids. Germline CDR1 reads SGHRS; CDR2 reads YFSETQ. V dropped 0 bases and J dropped 3; count of bases not matched to a gene: 2. The CDR3 protein is CASSLDRGDYEQYF. CDR3 DNA: TGCGCCAGCAGCTTGGACAGGGGGGACTACGAGCAGTACTTC. The full variable domain, with the rest looked up from reference TRBV5-1 and TRBJ2-7, is KAGVTQTPRYLIKTRGQQVTLSCSPISGHRSVSWYQQTPGQGLQFLFEYFSETQRNKGNFPGRFSGRQFSNSRSEMNVSTLELGDSALYLCASSLDRGDYEQYFGPGTRLTVT.

The rearrangement joins TRBV5-6 to TRBJ2-3; D might be TRBD1 or TRBD2, each matching 6 bases. V lost 3 bases and J 4 bases, leaving 9 bases between the germline ends. Germline CDR1 is SGHDT and CDR2 is YYEEEE. There are 13 residues in the CDR3. The CDR3 DNA is TGTGCCAGCAGCTCGGGGGCGGCAGATACGCAGTATTTT. It yields the protein CASSSGAADTQYF.

DNA of the CDR3: TGCGCCAGCAGCCCCCCGGGGACAGGGACAGATACGCAGTATTTT. Its protein is CASSPPGTGTDTQYF. The chain employs TRBV5-1 and TRBJ2-3, with 9 bases aligning to TRBD1. CDR3 length equals 15 residues. CDR1 and CDR2 (germline): SGHRS, YFSETQ. With 4 bases clipped from V and 3 bases from J, the junction kept 6 bases outside the gene matches.

J is TRBJ2-3 and V is TRBV29-1; possibly TRBD2 for D (5 bases). The V end was cut by 6 bases, the J end by 2 bases, with 12 bases between. Germline CDR1 and CDR2: SQVTM and ANQGSEA. This CDR3 region has 13 residues. CDR3: CSVAGVYTDTQYF. As DNA, the CDR3 is TGCAGCGTCGCCGGGGTTTACACAGATACGCAGTATTTT.

V usage is TRBV7-2 and J usage is TRBJ2-7; D possibly corresponds to TRBD2 (6 bases). Trimming pared 8 bases from V and 1 base from J, leaving 15 bases between. This CDR3 has 14 residues. Germline CDR1 is SGHTA and CDR2 is FQGNSA. The CDR3 region is CASGGSGNSYEQYF. In nucleotides, the CDR3 is TGTGCCAGCGGGGGTAGCGGAAATTCCTACGAGCAGTACTTC.

V gene TRBV5-1 combines with J gene TRBJ2-7; tentative D call: TRBD2 (7 bases). Germline values: CDR1 SGHRS, CDR2 YFSETQ. Trimming shortened V by 4 bases and J by 4 bases, and 24 bases separated the two germline ends. This CDR3 spans 17 amino acids. This chain's CDR3 is CASSRLQGRGGRYEQYF. The CDR3 region has the DNA TGCGCCAGCAGCCGACTCCAGGGGCGCGGGGGTCGTTACGAGCAGTACTTC.

The chain uses TRBV10-3 and TRBJ2-5, with D possibly matching TRBD2 (6 bases). This CDR3 has 15 residues. Germline CDR1 and CDR2: ENHRY and SYGVKD. V gave up 6 bases and J gave up 4 bases, with 18 bases separating them. CDR3: CAIRNGGTSGETQYF. The DNA of the CDR3 is TGTGCCATCAGGAATGGGGGGACCAGCGGAGAGACCCAGTACTTC.

Turning to this clone: This same CDR3 is encoded by further DNA sequences in the sample. V and J are TRBV6-5 and TRBJ1-5; D gene uncertain. V dropped 0 bases and J dropped 0 bases, with 6 bases sitting between them. Germline CDR1 and CDR2: MNHEY and SVGAGI. The CDR3 runs 15 residues. The CDR3 DNA reads as TGTGCCAGCAGTTACTCGCGGAATAGCAATCAGCCCCAGCATTTT. Translation gives CASSYSRNSNQPQHF.

This clone was seen more than once but under ten times. Additional DNA sequences in this sample encode the identical CDR3. The chain has TRBV30 and TRBJ2-3, with D unresolved. Trimming shortened V by 1 base and J by 1 base, and 0 bases separated the two germline ends. In germline, CDR1 is GTSNPN, CDR2 SVGIG (reference sequence). The CDR3 extends over 11 amino acids. The CDR3 DNA sequence: TGTGCCTGGAGTGGCACAGATACGCAGTATTTT. It translates to CAWSGTDTQYF.

This chain connects TRBV7-9 to TRBJ2-6; 8 positions match TRBD1. There are 18 residues in the CDR3. Germline CDR1 and CDR2: SEHNR and FQNEAQ (reference sequence). V shed 3 bases and J 1 base; nucleotides not matched to a gene: 8. The CDR3 region has the DNA TGTGCCAGCAGCTTCATAGGGACAGGAGAGTCTGGGGCCAACGTCCTGACTTTC. Protein product: CASSFIGTGESGANVLTF. Together with reference TRBV7-9 and TRBJ2-6, the CDR3 gives the full variable domain: DTGVSQNPRHKITKRGQNVTFRCDPISEHNRLYWYRQTLGQGPEFLTYFQNEAQLEKSRLLSDRFSAERPKGSFSTLEIQRTEQGDSAMYLCASSFIGTGESGANVLTFGAGSRLTVL.

The chain uses TRBV6-6 and TRBJ1-4, with TRBD1 matching 8 bases. The CDR3 totals 16 residues. CDR1 MNHNY and CDR2 SVGAGI come from the germline V gene (reference sequence). V was pared by 2 bases and J by 5 bases, with 7 bases of the junction left unmatched. CDR3 DNA: TGTGCCAGCAGTTACGCGCCGGGACAGGAGAATGAAAAACTGTTTTTT. It translates to CASSYAPGQENEKLFF.

This clone came up once. The J gene is TRBJ1-2, the V gene TRBV4-1; D remains ambiguous. The CDR3 has 15 amino acids. Looked up from germline, CDR1 is MGHRA and CDR2 is YSYEKL. Trimming removed 0 bases from V and 4 bases from J, with 12 bases in between. The CDR3 DNA sequence: TGCGCCAGCAGCCAAGATGGGGTAGCGGTCTATGGCTACACCTTC. Translated: CASSQDGVAVYGYTF.